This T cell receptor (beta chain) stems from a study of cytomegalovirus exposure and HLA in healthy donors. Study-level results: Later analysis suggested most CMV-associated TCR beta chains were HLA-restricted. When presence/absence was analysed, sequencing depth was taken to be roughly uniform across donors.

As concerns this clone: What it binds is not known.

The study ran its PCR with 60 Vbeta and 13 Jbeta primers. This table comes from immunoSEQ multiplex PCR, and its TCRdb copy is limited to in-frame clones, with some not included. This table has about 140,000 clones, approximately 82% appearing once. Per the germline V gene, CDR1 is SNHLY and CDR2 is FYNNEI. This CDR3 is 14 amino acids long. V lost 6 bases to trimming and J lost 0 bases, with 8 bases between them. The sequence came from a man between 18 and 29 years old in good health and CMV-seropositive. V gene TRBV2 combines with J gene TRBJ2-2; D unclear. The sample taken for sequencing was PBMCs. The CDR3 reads CASRVSANTGELFF. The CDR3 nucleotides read TGTGCCAGCAGGGTCAGCGCGAACACCGGGGAGCTGTTTTTT.